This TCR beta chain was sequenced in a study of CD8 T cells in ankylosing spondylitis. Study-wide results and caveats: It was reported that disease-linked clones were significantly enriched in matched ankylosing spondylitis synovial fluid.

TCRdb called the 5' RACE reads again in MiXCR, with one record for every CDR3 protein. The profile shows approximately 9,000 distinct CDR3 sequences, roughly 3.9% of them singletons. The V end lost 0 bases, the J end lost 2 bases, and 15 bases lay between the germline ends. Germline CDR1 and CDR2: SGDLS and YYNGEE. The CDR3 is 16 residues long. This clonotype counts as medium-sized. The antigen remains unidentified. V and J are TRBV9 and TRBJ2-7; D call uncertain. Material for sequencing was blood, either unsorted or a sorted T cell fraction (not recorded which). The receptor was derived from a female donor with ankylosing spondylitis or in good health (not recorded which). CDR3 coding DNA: TGTGCCAGCAGCGTAGATGATGGAACCCCCCCCTACGAGCAGTACTTC. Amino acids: CASSVDDGTPPYEQYF.